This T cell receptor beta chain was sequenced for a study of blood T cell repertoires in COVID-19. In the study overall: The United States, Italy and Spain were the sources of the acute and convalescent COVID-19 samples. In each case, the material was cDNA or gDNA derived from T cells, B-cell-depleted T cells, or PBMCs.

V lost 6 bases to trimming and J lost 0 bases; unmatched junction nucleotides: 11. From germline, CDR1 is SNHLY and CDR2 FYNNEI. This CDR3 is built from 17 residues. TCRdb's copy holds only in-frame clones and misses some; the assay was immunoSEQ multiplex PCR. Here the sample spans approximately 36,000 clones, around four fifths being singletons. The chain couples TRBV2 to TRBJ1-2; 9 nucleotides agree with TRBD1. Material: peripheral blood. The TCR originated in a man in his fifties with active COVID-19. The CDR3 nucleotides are TGTGCCAGCAGCCCCACCGGGACAGGGATCGCTAACTATGGCTACACCTTC. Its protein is CASSPTGTGIANYGYTF. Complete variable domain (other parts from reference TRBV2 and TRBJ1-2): EPEVTQTPSHQVTQMGQEVILRCVPISNHLYFYWYRQILGQKVEFLVSFYNNEISEKSEIFDDQFSVERPDGSNFTLKIRSTKLEDSAMYFCASSPTGTGIANYGYTFGSGTRLTVV.